This is a list of T cell receptor beta chains from one sample in a study of OX40 agonist ivuxolimab in advanced cancers. Sequencing used immunoSEQ multiplex PCR; TCRdb keeps in-frame clones, though not all of them. The sample has roughly 40,000 clones, more than 75% seen once. Specimen: CD4+ or CD8+ T cells sorted from blood, collected in a trial of the OX40 agonist ivuxolimab. Receptor source: an adult with an advanced solid tumor such as melanoma, head and neck, liver or kidney cancer. Both conserved end residues are part of each CDR3. The D gene is left open where the match is weak. The size entry is marked missing in some rows and otherwise reads once, few, many or a size class.

V: TRBV7-9
size: NA
J: TRBJ1-6
D: NA
DNA: TGTGCCAGCATCAACCCTGGGAGGGGGACGTTGGCTTCACCCCTCCACTTT
CDR3: CASINPGRGTLASPLHF

V: TRBV6-1
size: NA
J: TRBJ1-2
D: TRBD1
DNA: TGTGCCAGCAGTGACGGGACAGGGCCTTACTATGGCTACACCTTC
CDR3: CASSDGTGPYYGYTF

V: TRBV7-2
size: NA
J: TRBJ2-3
D: NA
DNA: TGTGCCAGCAGCTTAGATGATAGCGGGGCGTCCAGGGGGACGCAGTATTTT
CDR3: CASSLDDSGASRGTQYF

V: TRBV15
size: NA
J: TRBJ1-6
D: NA
DNA: TGTGCCACCAGCAGGGAAAGCTCCTATAATTCACCCCTCCACTTT
CDR3: CATSRESSYNSPLHF

V: TRBV6-5
size: NA
J: TRBJ1-3
D: TRBD1
DNA: TGTGCCAGCAGTTACTCGACAGGGTCAGGAAACACCATATATTTT
CDR3: CASSYSTGSGNTIYF

V: TRBV27
size: NA
J: TRBJ1-2
D: TRBD1
DNA: TGTGCCAGCAGTTTAGGGACAGGGGATGGCTACACCTTC
CDR3: CASSLGTGDGYTF

V: TRBV27
size: NA
J: TRBJ1-2
D: NA
DNA: TGTGCCAGCAGTTTAAACAGGGCCTATGGCTACACCTTC
CDR3: CASSLNRAYGYTF

V: TRBV14
size: NA
J: TRBJ1-6
D: NA
DNA: TGTGCCAGCTCTAAAGACCGGGGGGTTGTCTCACCCCTCCACTTT
CDR3: CASSKDRGVVSPLHF

V: TRBV11-2
size: NA
J: TRBJ1-4
D: NA
DNA: TGTGCCAGCAGCTTCCTAAGAGGGGGTGAAAAACTGTTTTTT
CDR3: CASSFLRGGEKLFF

V: TRBV5-6
size: NA
J: TRBJ2-1
D: NA
DNA: TGTGCCAGCAGCTTGTGGGGGAGCTCCTACAATGAGCAGTTCTTC
CDR3: CASSLWGSSYNEQFF

V: TRBV7-9
size: NA
J: TRBJ1-2
D: TRBD1
DNA: TGTGCCAGCAGCTTGGTGGACAGGGAAGACTATGGCTACACCTTC
CDR3: CASSLVDREDYGYTF

V: TRBV19
size: NA
J: TRBJ1-2
D: TRBD1
DNA: TGTGCCAGTAGATCTCCGACAGGGGTCAACTATGGCTACACCTTC
CDR3: CASRSPTGVNYGYTF

V: TRBV7-9
size: NA
J: TRBJ2-1
D: NA
DNA: TGTGCCAGCAGCTTGGTGGGGGGCCAGAATGAGCAGTTCTTC
CDR3: CASSLVGGQNEQFF

V: TRBV7-2
size: NA
J: TRBJ1-1
D: NA
DNA: TGTGCCAGCAGCTTCCTAGACAGGTCGAACACTGAAGCTTTCTTT
CDR3: CASSFLDRSNTEAFF

V: TRBV6-5
size: NA
J: TRBJ2-5
D: TRBD2
DNA: TGTGCCAGCATAGGACTAGCGGGGACCCAAGAGACCCAGTACTTC
CDR3: CASIGLAGTQETQYF

V: TRBV30
size: NA
J: TRBJ1-2
D: NA
DNA: TGTGCCTGGAGTGGGGGGTTCAACTATGGCTACACCTTC
CDR3: CAWSGGFNYGYTF

V: TRBV2
size: NA
J: TRBJ1-1
D: NA
DNA: TGTGCCAGGAGAGGACAGCACTCGGCCCCGAACACTGAAGCTTTCTTT
CDR3: CARRGQHSAPNTEAFF

V: TRBV6-5
size: few
J: TRBJ1-1
D: TRBD1
DNA: TGTGCCAGCAGTTATGGGGCAGGGGGAGAAGCTTTCTTT
CDR3: CASSYGAGGEAFF

V: TRBV2
size: NA
J: TRBJ2-2
D: NA
DNA: TGTGCCAGCAGTGAAGTGTCAGAGGTATACACCGGGGAGCTGTTTTTT
CDR3: CASSEVSEVYTGELFF

V: TRBV6-5
size: NA
J: TRBJ1-1
D: TRBD1
DNA: TGTGCCAGCAGTCTGACAGGGTACTTGAACACTGAAGCTTTCTTT
CDR3: CASSLTGYLNTEAFF

V: TRBV27
size: NA
J: TRBJ1-2
D: TRBD1
DNA: TGTGCCAGCAGTTCCCCGGGACAGACATTGTTAGGCTACACCTTC
CDR3: CASSSPGQTLLGYTF

V: TRBV10-3
size: NA
J: TRBJ1-2
D: TRBD1
DNA: TGTGCCATCAGTGGAGACAGGGTTGGCTACACCTTC
CDR3: CAISGDRVGYTF

V: TRBV5-6
size: NA
J: TRBJ1-5
D: TRBD1
DNA: TGTGCCAGCAGCCACGGACAGGGTGATCAGCCCCAGCATTTT
CDR3: CASSHGQGDQPQHF

V: TRBV6-1
size: NA
J: TRBJ2-7
D: TRBD2
DNA: TGTGCCAGCAGTGAAATAGCTAGCGGGGGCTACGAGCAGTACTTC
CDR3: CASSEIASGGYEQYF

V: TRBV5-6
size: NA
J: TRBJ2-5
D: NA
DNA: TGTGCCAGCAGCTTGGCAGGGGCAGGGAGTAAAGAGACCCAGTACTTC
CDR3: CASSLAGAGSKETQYF

V: TRBV27
size: NA
J: TRBJ2-3
D: NA
DNA: TGTGCCAGCAGCCCCCCGAGTCCAGATACGCAGTATTTT
CDR3: CASSPPSPDTQYF

V: TRBV10-3
size: NA
J: TRBJ1-1
D: NA
DNA: TGTGCCATCAGTGAGAACGGCATCACTGAAGCTTTCTTT
CDR3: CAISENGITEAFF

V: TRBV4-1
size: NA
J: TRBJ2-1
D: NA
DNA: TGCGCCAGCAGCCAAGACGGGACTTCCGCTTATTACAATGAGCAGTTCTTC
CDR3: CASSQDGTSAYYNEQFF

V: TRBV11-2
size: NA
J: TRBJ2-1
D: NA
DNA: TGTGCCAGCAGCTTAGAAATAAGGCCCCCGCGGCAGTTCTTC
CDR3: CASSLEIRPPRQFF

V: TRBV27
size: NA
J: TRBJ2-7
D: TRBD1
DNA: TGTGCCAGCAGTTTTGGGGGGACAGGACCCTACGAGCAGTACTTC
CDR3: CASSFGGTGPYEQYF

V: TRBV29-1
size: NA
J: TRBJ2-3
D: NA
DNA: TGCAGCGTTGAAGACCAGGGGTTTGACACAGATACGCAGTATTTT
CDR3: CSVEDQGFDTDTQYF

V: TRBV6-5
size: NA
J: TRBJ2-1
D: NA
DNA: TGTGCCAGCACCACCCTTAAGGACCTATACAATGAGCAGTTCTTC
CDR3: CASTTLKDLYNEQFF

V: TRBV2
size: NA
J: TRBJ1-2
D: NA
DNA: TGTGCCAGCAGTGGGTACGGCTACACCTTC
CDR3: CASSGYGYTF

V: TRBV6-1
size: NA
J: TRBJ1-6
D: NA
DNA: TGTGCCAGCAGTGAGGTCCTCGGGACCTATAATTCACCCCTCCACTTT
CDR3: CASSEVLGTYNSPLHF

V: TRBV7-9
size: NA
J: TRBJ2-5
D: NA
DNA: TGTGCCAGCAACCCAACAGGACAAGAGACCCAGTACTTC
CDR3: CASNPTGQETQYF

V: TRBV30
size: NA
J: TRBJ1-4
D: TRBD1
DNA: TGTGCCTGGAGGATGACAGGGGATGAAAAACTGTTTTTT
CDR3: CAWRMTGDEKLFF

V: TRBV27
size: NA
J: TRBJ1-5
D: NA
DNA: TGTGCCAGCAGACACACTACAGGGAAGGATCAGCCCCAGCATTTT
CDR3: CASRHTTGKDQPQHF

V: TRBV18
size: NA
J: TRBJ1-1
D: NA
DNA: TGTGCCAGCTCACCCCGCGACATAAACACTGAAGCTTTCTTT
CDR3: CASSPRDINTEAFF